This TCR beta chain is from a study of CD8+CD57+ T cells in acquired aplastic anemia. The wider study: There were roughly 9.8 million reads, on average, for CD4+ cells from healthy donors.

This CDR3 contains 15 residues. Trimming removed 4 bases from V and 2 bases from J, with 12 bases in between. Germline values: CDR1 SGHTA, CDR2 FQGNSA. The table lists this clonotype with many counts. Genomic DNA, the template, was used for profiling of the TCR beta VDJ and CDR3. TCRdb redid the calling of the reads with MiXCR, one entry per CDR3 protein. Here the sample spans roughly 420,000 distinct CDR3 sequences, 60% to 80% being singletons. This chain connects TRBV7-2 to TRBJ1-3; a possible D gene is TRBD1 (6 bases). The sequence came from a human donor in good health, serving as a control. The sequencing input was sorted CD4+, CD8+, or CD8+CD57+ T cells (not recorded which) from PBMCs. CDR3 coding DNA: TGTGCCAGCAGCTCCCAGTCAGGGGCTGGAAACACCATATATTTT. As protein: CASSSQSGAGNTIYF.